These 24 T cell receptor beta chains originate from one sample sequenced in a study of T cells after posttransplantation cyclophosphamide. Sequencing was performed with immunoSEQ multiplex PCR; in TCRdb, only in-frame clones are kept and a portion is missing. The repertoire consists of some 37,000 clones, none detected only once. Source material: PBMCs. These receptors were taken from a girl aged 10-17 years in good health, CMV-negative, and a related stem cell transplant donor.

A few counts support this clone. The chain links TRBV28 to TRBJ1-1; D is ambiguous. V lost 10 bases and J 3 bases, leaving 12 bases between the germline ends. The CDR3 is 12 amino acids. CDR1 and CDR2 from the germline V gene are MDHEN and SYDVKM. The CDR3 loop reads CAILGGYTEAFF. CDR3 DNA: TGTGCCATATTGGGAGGATACACTGAAGCTTTCTTT.

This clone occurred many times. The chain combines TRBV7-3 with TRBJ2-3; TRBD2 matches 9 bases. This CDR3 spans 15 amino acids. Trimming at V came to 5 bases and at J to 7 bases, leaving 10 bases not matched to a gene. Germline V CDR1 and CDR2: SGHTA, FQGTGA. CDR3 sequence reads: CASSKGAGGPNTQYF. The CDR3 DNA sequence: TGTGCCAGCAGCAAGGGGGCGGGGGGGCCTAATACGCAGTATTTT.

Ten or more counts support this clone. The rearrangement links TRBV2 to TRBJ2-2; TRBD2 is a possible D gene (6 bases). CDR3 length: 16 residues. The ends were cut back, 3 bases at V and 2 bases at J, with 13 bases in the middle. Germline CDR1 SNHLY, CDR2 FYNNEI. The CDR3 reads CASSDPGAANTGELFF. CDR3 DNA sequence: TGTGCCAGCAGTGATCCGGGAGCCGCCAACACCGGGGAGCTGTTTTTT. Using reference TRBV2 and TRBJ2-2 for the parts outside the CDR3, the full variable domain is EPEVTQTPSHQVTQMGQEVILRCVPISNHLYFYWYRQILGQKVEFLVSFYNNEISEKSEIFDDQFSVERPDGSNFTLKIRSTKLEDSAMYFCASSDPGAANTGELFFGEGSRLTVL.

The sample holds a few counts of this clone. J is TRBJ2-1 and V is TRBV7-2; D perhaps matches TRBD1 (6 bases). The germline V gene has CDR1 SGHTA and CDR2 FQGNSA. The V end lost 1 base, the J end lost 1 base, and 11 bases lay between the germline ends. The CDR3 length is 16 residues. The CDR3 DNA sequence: TGTGCCAGCAGCTTAGGAGGCAGGGGTTCCTACAATGAGCAGTTCTTC. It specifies CASSLGGRGSYNEQFF.

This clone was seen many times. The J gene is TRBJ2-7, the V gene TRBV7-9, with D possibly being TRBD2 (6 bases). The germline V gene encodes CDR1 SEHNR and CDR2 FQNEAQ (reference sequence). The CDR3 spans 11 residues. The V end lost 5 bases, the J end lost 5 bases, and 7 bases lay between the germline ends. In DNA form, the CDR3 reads TGTGCCAGCAGCCGGACTAACGAGCAGTACTTC. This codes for CASSRTNEQYF.

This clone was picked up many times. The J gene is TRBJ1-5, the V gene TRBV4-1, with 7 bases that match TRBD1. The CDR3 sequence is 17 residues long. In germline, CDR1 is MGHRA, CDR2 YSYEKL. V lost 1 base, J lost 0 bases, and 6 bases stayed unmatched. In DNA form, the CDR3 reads TGCGCCAGCAGCCAAGTCCGGGACAGCTTTAGCAATCAGCCCCAGCATTTT. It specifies CASSQVRDSFSNQPQHF.

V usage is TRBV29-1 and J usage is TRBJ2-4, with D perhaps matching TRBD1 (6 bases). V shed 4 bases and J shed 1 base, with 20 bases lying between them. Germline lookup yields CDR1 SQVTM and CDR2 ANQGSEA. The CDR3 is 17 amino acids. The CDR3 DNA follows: TGCAGCGTTGGGGAATACAGGGAATCGGGGGCCAAAAACATTCAGTACTTC. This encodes CSVGEYRESGAKNIQYF.

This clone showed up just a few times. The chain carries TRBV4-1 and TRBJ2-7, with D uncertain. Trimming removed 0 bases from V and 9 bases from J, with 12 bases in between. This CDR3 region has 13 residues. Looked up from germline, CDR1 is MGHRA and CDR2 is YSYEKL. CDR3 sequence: CASSQDGLRLQYF. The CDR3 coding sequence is TGCGCCAGCAGCCAAGATGGTTTGAGACTGCAGTACTTC.

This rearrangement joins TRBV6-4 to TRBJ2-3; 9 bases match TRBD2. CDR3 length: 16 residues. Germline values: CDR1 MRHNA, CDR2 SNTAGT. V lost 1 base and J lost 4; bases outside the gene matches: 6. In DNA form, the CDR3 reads TGTGCCAGCAGTGACTTTAGCGGGAGAGGGGCAGATACGCAGTATTTT. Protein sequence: CASSDFSGRGADTQYF.

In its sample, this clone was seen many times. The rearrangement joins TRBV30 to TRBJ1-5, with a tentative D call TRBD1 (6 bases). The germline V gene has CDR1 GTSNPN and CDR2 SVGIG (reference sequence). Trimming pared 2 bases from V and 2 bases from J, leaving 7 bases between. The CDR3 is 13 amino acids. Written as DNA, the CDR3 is TGTGCCTGGAGTCCAGGGGGCAATCAGCCCCAGCATTTT. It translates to CAWSPGGNQPQHF.

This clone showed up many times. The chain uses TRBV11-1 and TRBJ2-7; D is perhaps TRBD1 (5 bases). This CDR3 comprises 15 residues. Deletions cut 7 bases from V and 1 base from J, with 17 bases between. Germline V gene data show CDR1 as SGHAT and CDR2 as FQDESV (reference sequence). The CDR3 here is CASTETTGPSYEQYF. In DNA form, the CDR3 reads TGTGCCAGCACCGAAACTACAGGACCTTCCTACGAGCAGTACTTC.

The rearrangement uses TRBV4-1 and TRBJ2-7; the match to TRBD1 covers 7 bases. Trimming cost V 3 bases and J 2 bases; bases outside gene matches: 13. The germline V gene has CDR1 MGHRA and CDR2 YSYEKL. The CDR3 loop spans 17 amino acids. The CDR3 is CASSQGTGTVLPYEQYF. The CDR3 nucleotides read TGCGCCAGCAGCCAGGGCACTGGGACAGTCCTCCCCTACGAGCAGTACTTC.

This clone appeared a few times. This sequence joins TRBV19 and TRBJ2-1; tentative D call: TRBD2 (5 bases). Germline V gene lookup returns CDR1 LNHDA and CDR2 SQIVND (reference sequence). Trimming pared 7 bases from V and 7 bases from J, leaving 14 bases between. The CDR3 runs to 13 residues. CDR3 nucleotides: TGTGCCAGTACGGGGTCTTATGGTAATGAGCAGTTCTTC. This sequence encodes CASTGSYGNEQFF.

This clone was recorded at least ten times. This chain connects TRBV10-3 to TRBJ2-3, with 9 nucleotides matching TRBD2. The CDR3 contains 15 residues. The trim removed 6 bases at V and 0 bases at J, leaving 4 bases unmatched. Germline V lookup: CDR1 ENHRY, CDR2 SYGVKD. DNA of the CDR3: TGTGCCATCAGGGCGGGAGGGCGTAGCACAGATACGCAGTATTTT. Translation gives CAIRAGGRSTDTQYF.

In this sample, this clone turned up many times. CDR3 sequence: CASSIETPTAGGHNEQFF. In DNA, the CDR3 is TGTGCCAGTAGTATAGAGACCCCTACAGCGGGAGGACACAATGAGCAGTTCTTC. The J gene is TRBJ2-1, the V gene TRBV19; TRBD2 agrees at 9 bases. V trimming: 0 bases; J trimming: 5 bases; junction bases outside the gene matches: 11. The CDR3 spans 18 residues. Germline loops: CDR1 LNHDA, CDR2 SQIVND (reference sequence).

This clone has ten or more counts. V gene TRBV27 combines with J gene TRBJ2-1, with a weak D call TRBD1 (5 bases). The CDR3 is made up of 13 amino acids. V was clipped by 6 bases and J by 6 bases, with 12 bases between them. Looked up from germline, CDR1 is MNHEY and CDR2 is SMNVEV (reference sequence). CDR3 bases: TGTGCCAGCAGCCCATGGGGCCGCAATGAGCAGTTCTTC. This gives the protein CASSPWGRNEQFF.

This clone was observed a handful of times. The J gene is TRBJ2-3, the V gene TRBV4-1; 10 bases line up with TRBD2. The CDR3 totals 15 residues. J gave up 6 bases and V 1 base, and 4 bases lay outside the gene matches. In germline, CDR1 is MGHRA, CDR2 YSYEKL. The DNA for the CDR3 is TGCGCCAGCAGCCAAGTGGGGACTAGCGACGATACGCAGTATTTT. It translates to CASSQVGTSDDTQYF.

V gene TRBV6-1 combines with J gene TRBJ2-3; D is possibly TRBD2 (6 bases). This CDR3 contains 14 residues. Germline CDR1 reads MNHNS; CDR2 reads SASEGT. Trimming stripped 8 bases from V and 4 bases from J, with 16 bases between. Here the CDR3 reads CASARPGGADTQYF. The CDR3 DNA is TGTGCCAGCGCTCGACCGGGCGGGGCAGATACGCAGTATTTT.

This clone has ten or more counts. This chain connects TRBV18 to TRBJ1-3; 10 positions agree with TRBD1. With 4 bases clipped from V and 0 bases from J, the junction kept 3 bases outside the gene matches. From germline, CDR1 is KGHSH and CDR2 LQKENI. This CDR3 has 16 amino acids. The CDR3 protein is CASSQTGGNSGNTIYF. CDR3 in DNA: TGTGCCAGCTCACAGACAGGGGGCAACTCTGGAAACACCATATATTTT.

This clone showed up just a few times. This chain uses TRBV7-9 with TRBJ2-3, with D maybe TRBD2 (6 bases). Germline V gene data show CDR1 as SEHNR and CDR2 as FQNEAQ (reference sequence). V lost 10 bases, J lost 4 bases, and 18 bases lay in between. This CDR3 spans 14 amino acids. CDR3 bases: TGTGCCATCCGCCCGGGAGAAGTCTCAGATACGCAGTATTTT. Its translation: CAIRPGEVSDTQYF.

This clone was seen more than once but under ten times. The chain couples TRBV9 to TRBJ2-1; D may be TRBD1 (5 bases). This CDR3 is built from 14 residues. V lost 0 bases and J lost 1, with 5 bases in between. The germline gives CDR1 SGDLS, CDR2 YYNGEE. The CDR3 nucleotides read TGTGCCAGCAGCGTAGGACAGTCCTACAATGAGCAGTTCTTC. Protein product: CASSVGQSYNEQFF.

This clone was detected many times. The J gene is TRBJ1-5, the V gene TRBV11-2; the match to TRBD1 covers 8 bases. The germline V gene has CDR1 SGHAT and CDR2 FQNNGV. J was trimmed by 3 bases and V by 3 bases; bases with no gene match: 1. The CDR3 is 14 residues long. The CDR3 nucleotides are TGTGCCAGCAGCTTGGGACAGGTCAATCAGCCCCAGCATTTT. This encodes CASSLGQVNQPQHF.

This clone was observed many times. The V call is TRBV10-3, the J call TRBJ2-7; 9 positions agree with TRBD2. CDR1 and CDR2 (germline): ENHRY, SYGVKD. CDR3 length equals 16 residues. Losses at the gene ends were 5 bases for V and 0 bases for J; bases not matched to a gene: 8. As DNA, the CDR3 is TGTGCCATCAGTTCCCTTAGCGGGAGAGTCTCCTACGAGCAGTACTTC. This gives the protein CAISSLSGRVSYEQYF.

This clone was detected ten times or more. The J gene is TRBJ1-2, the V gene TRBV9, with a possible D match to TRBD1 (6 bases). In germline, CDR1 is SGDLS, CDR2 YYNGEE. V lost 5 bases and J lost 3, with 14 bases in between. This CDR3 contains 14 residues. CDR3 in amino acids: CASRDPRQDYGYTF. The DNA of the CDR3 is TGTGCCAGCAGGGACCCAAGACAGGACTATGGCTACACCTTC.